The entry below describes one T cell receptor (beta chain). The target antigen is unknown. Repertoires were generated with immunoSEQ multiplex PCR, while TCRdb's copy carries only in-frame clones and drops some. Of roughly 160,000 clones in the sample, roughly 90% are singletons; the top ten hold more than 5%. The CDR3 totals 14 residues. Germline CDR1 and CDR2: GTSNPN and SVGIG (reference sequence). The germline V and J ends were trimmed by 3 bases and 3 bases, with 13 bases remaining between them. The source of the sample is a study of T cell responses to AZD1222 COVID-19 vaccine. Study results and caveats: Donors, mostly white British, included more females; clonal diversity was possibly underestimated. Compared with day 0, the breadth and depth of the Spike-specific TCR repertoire rose significantly after two doses of AZD1222. Reports say nearly half of spike-specific TCRs go after unmutated variant regions.

This receptor was identified in an adult in good health. The V gene is TRBV30, the J gene TRBJ2-3; possibly TRBD1 for D (6 bases). The sample here was peripheral blood, taken on day 0 of AZD1222 vaccination. The CDR3 DNA reads as TGTGCCTGGAGCGGGGCCAGGGGTACAGATACGCAGTATTTT. It yields the protein CAWSGARGTDTQYF.